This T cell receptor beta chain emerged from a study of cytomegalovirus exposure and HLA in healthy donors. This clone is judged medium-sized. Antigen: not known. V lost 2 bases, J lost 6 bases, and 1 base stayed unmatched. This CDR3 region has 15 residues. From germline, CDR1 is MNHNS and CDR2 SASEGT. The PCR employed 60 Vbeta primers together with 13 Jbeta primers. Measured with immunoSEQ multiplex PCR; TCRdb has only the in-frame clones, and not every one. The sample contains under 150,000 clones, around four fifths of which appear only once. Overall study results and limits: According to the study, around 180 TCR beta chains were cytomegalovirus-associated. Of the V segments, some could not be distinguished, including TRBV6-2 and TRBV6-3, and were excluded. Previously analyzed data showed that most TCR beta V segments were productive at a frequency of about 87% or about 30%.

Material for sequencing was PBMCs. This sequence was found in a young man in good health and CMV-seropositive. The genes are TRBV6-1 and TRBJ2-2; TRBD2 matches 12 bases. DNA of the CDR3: TGTGCCAGCAGTGAACTAGCGGGGGGGCCCGGGGAGCTGTTTTTT. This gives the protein CASSELAGGPGELFF.